The next 20 T cell receptor beta chains were all read from a single sample in a study of cytotoxic CD8 clonotypes in ibrutinib-treated CLL. Using immunoSEQ multiplex PCR, the repertoire was profiled, and TCRdb retains in-frame clones only, with some absent. Here the sample spans approximately 210,000 clones, over 60% being singletons. Here the sequenced sample was PBMCs, taken after 24 months of ibrutinib treatment. Receptors originate from a human donor with chronic lymphocytic leukemia.

The J gene is TRBJ1-5, the V gene TRBV7-8, with 9 positions matching TRBD1. The CDR3 length is 17 residues. The germline gives CDR1 SGHVS, CDR2 FQNEAQ. With 5 bases clipped from V and 3 bases from J, the junction kept 11 bases outside the gene matches. The CDR3 DNA is TGTGCCAGCAGCCCTCGAACCGGGACAGGGTACAATCAGCCCCAGCATTTT. This codes for CASSPRTGTGYNQPQHF.

A single count supports this clone. The chain carries TRBV30 and TRBJ2-1; D is unresolved. V was shortened by 1 base and J by 0 bases, with 4 bases between the two germline ends. CDR3 length equals 13 residues. Germline CDR1 and CDR2: GTSNPN and SVGIG (reference sequence). CDR3 loop: CAWSDSSYNEQFF. The DNA for the CDR3 is TGTGCCTGGAGTGACAGCTCCTACAATGAGCAGTTCTTC.

The chain joins TRBV2 to TRBJ1-2; the D is unclear. V gave up 6 bases and J gave up 8 bases, with 13 bases separating them. From germline, CDR1 is SNHLY and CDR2 FYNNEI. CDR3 length: 12 amino acids. This chain's CDR3 is CASSPVQGGYTF. The CDR3 nucleotides are TGTGCCAGCAGCCCCGTACAAGGCGGCTACACCTTC.

The genes are TRBV30 and TRBJ2-3; TRBD1 might be the D (5 bases). CDR3 length equals 12 residues. CDR1 is GTSNPN, CDR2 SVGIG, per germline (reference sequence). Trimming removed 0 bases from V and 6 bases from J, with 7 bases in between. The CDR3 bases are TGTGCCTGGAGTGTAGGGGCGGATACGCAGTATTTT. Translating gives CAWSVGADTQYF.

The CDR3 region has the DNA TGTGCCAGCAGCTTAGGACAGACTCACACCGGGGAGCTGTTTTTT. Its protein is CASSLGQTHTGELFF. The chain has TRBV11-2 and TRBJ2-2; possibly TRBD1 for D (5 bases). V was clipped by 1 base and J by 3 bases, with 9 bases between them. The germline gives CDR1 SGHAT, CDR2 FQNNGV. This CDR3 is built from 15 residues.

The chain carries TRBV5-1 and TRBJ2-5; possible D gene TRBD2, 6 bases. The CDR3 spans 14 residues. CDR1 and CDR2 from the germline V gene are SGHRS and YFSETQ. Trimming shortened V by 3 bases and J by 4 bases, and 13 bases separated the two germline ends. DNA of the CDR3: TGCGCCAGCAGCTCTAGCGTGACAAGAGAGACCCAGTACTTC. Encoded protein: CASSSSVTRETQYF.

The chain uses TRBV25-1 and TRBJ1-5; possible D gene TRBD1, 6 bases. V shed 7 bases and J shed 7 bases, with 20 bases lying between them. CDR1 and CDR2 from the germline V gene are MGHDK and SYGVNS. The CDR3 loop spans 15 amino acids. The CDR3, as DNA: TGTGCCAGCAACCCGGGACAAAACTTTACCCAGCCCCAGCATTTT. Its translation: CASNPGQNFTQPQHF. Using reference TRBV25-1 and TRBJ1-5 for the parts outside the CDR3, the full variable domain is EADIYQTPRYLVIGTGKKITLECSQTMGHDKMYWYQQDPGMELHLIHYSYGVNSTEKGDLSSESTVSRIRTEHFPLTLESARPSHTSQYLCASNPGQNFTQPQHFGDGTRLSIL.

This chain uses TRBV30 with TRBJ2-5; D possibly matches TRBD1 or TRBD2 (6 bases each). Germline lookup yields CDR1 GTSNPN and CDR2 SVGIG (reference sequence). The germline V and J ends were trimmed by 4 bases and 4 bases, with 13 bases remaining between them. The CDR3 runs 13 residues. The CDR3 DNA reads as TGTGCCTGGAAAACACAGGGAGGAGAGACCCAGTACTTC. Protein product: CAWKTQGGETQYF.

This chain links TRBV5-1 with TRBJ1-4; D is unresolved. The V end was cut by 4 bases, the J end by 2 bases, with 9 bases between. The CDR3 is 14 residues long. Germline V gene lookup returns CDR1 SGHRS and CDR2 YFSETQ. CDR3 region: CASSRGRTNEKLFF. The DNA of the CDR3 is TGCGCCAGCAGCCGTGGACGGACTAATGAAAAACTGTTTTTT. Variable domain in full (rest from reference TRBV5-1 and TRBJ1-4): KAGVTQTPRYLIKTRGQQVTLSCSPISGHRSVSWYQQTPGQGLQFLFEYFSETQRNKGNFPGRFSGRQFSNSRSEMNVSTLELGDSALYLCASSRGRTNEKLFFGSGTQLSVL.

The chain links TRBV19 to TRBJ1-5; D call uncertain. This CDR3 has 12 amino acids. V lost 8 bases and J 9 bases, leaving 14 bases between the germline ends. Germline loops: CDR1 LNHDA, CDR2 SQIVND (reference sequence). The CDR3 loop is CASSRAAGPQHF. The CDR3, as DNA: TGTGCCAGTTCCCGGGCCGCGGGGCCCCAGCATTTT.

The count of this clone is one. The chain has TRBV4-3 and TRBJ2-1; a weak D match, TRBD2 (5 bases). CDR1 and CDR2 (germline): LGHNA, YSLEER. V shed 0 bases and J shed 3 bases, with 18 bases lying between them. The CDR3 runs 18 residues. The CDR3 reads CASSQEVVTTINYNEQFF. DNA of the CDR3: TGCGCCAGCAGCCAAGAGGTGGTGACTACAATAAACTACAATGAGCAGTTCTTC.

This clone was seen just once. The V gene is TRBV5-6, the J gene TRBJ2-7; D is perhaps TRBD2 (6 bases). V shed 2 bases and J shed 1 base, with 10 bases lying between them. The CDR3 sequence is 14 residues long. The germline CDR1 and CDR2 sequences are SGHDT and YYEEEE. CDR3 sequence reads: CASSFGGRSYEQYF. The DNA for the CDR3 is TGTGCCAGCAGCTTCGGGGGACGATCCTACGAGCAGTACTTC.

This clone was detected only once. This chain joins TRBV7-9 and TRBJ1-2, with D uncertain. The CDR3 is made up of 14 amino acids. With 1 base removed from V and 5 bases from J, the gap between germline ends came to 11 bases. CDR1 is SEHNR and CDR2 is FQNEAQ in the germline V gene (reference sequence). The CDR3 is CASSLGGRTYGYTF. CDR3 coding DNA: TGTGCCAGCAGCTTAGGTGGCAGAACATATGGCTACACCTTC. Combining the CDR3 with reference TRBV7-9 and TRBJ1-2 gives the whole variable domain DTGVSQNPRHKITKRGQNVTFRCDPISEHNRLYWYRQTLGQGPEFLTYFQNEAQLEKSRLLSDRFSAERPKGSFSTLEIQRTEQGDSAMYLCASSLGGRTYGYTFGSGTRLTVV.

The chain carries TRBV29-1 and TRBJ1-3; D is unclear. This CDR3 has 13 amino acids. CDR1 and CDR2 (germline): SQVTM, ANQGSEA. V lost 6 bases, J lost 2 bases, and 11 bases lay in between. CDR3 in amino acids: CSVGRGTGNTIYF. The CDR3 DNA follows: TGCAGCGTGGGTAGAGGGACTGGAAACACCATATATTTT. The full variable domain, in which reference TRBV29-1 and TRBJ1-3 provide the parts outside the CDR3, is SAVISQKPSRDICQRGTSLTIQCQVDSQVTMMFWYRQQPGQSLTLIATANQGSEATYESGFVIDKFPISRPNLTFSTLTVSNMSPEDSSIYLCSVGRGTGNTIYFGEGSWLTVV.

This chain connects TRBV6-4 to TRBJ2-1, with 11 bases identical to TRBD2. The V gene end was trimmed by 7 bases and the J gene end by 11 bases; junction bases not matched to a gene: 10. The CDR3 has 14 residues. Germline values: CDR1 MRHNA, CDR2 SNTAGT. CDR3 in DNA: TGTGCCAGCAAAGAATTGGGGACTAGCGGCAAGCAGTTCTTC. It yields the protein CASKELGTSGKQFF.

This clone was seen a few times. The chain uses TRBV6-1 and TRBJ1-5; D is possibly TRBD1 (5 bases). Germline CDR1 MNHNS, CDR2 SASEGT. The V gene lost 7 bases and the J gene lost 7 bases, with 17 bases spanning the gap. The CDR3 length is 14 residues. CDR3 region: CASTSGFIGQPQHF. CDR3 in DNA: TGTGCCAGCACCTCAGGGTTCATAGGCCAGCCCCAGCATTTT.

The chain employs TRBV4-1 and TRBJ1-5; D unresolved. V shed 4 bases and J shed 2 bases, with 15 bases lying between them. This CDR3 is built from 16 residues. Germline CDR1 reads MGHRA; CDR2 reads YSYEKL. The CDR3 coding sequence is TGCGCCAGCAGCCCGGGGTCGGGGTTGGGCAATCAGCCCCAGCATTTT. Residues: CASSPGSGLGNQPQHF.

This sequence joins TRBV7-2 and TRBJ2-1; no clear D. The ends were cut back, 3 bases at V and 1 base at J, with 7 bases in the middle. Germline CDR1 is SGHTA and CDR2 is FQGNSA. The CDR3 covers 14 residues. This chain's CDR3 is CASSLDGSYNEQFF. As DNA, the CDR3 is TGTGCCAGCAGCTTGGACGGATCCTACAATGAGCAGTTCTTC.

The chain uses TRBV5-6 and TRBJ2-7; a weak D match, TRBD2 (6 bases). The CDR3 totals 15 residues. CDR1 SGHDT and CDR2 YYEEEE come from the germline V gene. V was trimmed by 2 bases and J by 0 bases, leaving 12 bases between them. CDR3 in amino acids: CASSFLGRSSYEQYF. The CDR3 nucleotides read TGTGCCAGCAGCTTTCTGGGGAGGAGCTCCTACGAGCAGTACTTC.

The chain couples TRBV5-1 to TRBJ2-7, with 8 positions matching TRBD2. The germline V gene has CDR1 SGHRS and CDR2 YFSETQ. This CDR3 region has 21 residues. V shed 3 bases and J 2 bases; nucleotides not matched to a gene: 25. The chain's CDR3 is CASSSPGGGLSRTTTPYEQYF. In DNA, the CDR3 is TGCGCCAGCAGCTCCCCAGGCGGGGGGCTATCCCGAACTACTACACCCTACGAGCAGTACTTC.